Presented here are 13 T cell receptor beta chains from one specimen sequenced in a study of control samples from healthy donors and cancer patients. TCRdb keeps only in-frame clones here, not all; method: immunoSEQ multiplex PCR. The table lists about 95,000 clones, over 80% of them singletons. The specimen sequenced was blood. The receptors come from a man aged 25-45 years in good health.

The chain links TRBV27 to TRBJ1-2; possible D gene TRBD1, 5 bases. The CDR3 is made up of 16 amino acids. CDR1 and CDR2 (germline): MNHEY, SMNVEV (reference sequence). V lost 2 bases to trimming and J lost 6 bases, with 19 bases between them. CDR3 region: CASSLNGGGGWNGYTF. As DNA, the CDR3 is TGTGCCAGCAGTTTAAACGGGGGGGGTGGGTGGAATGGCTACACCTTC.

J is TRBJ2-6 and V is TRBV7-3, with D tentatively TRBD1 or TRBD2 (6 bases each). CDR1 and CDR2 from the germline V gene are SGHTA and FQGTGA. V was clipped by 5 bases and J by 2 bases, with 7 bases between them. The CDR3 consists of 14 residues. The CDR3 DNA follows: TGTGCCAGCAGCCGGGGGCCTGGGGCCAACGTCCTGACTTTC. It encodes CASSRGPGANVLTF. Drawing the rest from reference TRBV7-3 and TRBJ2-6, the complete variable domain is GAGVSQTPSNKVTEKGKYVELRCDPISGHTALYWYRQSLGQGPEFLIYFQGTGAADDSGLPNDRFFAVRPEGSVSTLKIQRTERGDSAVYLCASSRGPGANVLTFGAGSRLTVL.

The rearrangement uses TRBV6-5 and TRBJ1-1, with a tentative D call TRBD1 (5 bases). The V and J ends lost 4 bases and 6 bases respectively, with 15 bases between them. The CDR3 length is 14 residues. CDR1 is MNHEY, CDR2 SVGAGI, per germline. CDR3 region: CASSSIHQGAEAFF. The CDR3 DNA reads TGTGCCAGCAGTTCCATACATCAGGGAGCTGAAGCTTTCTTT.

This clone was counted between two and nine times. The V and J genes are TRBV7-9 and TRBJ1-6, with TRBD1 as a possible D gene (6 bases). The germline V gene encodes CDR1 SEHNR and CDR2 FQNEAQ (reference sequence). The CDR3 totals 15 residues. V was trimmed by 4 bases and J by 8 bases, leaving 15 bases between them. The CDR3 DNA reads TGTGCCAGCAGCTCCCCTGGCACAGGGCATTCACCCCTCCACTTT. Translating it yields CASSSPGTGHSPLHF. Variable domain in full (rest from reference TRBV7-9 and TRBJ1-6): DTGVSQNPRHKITKRGQNVTFRCDPISEHNRLYWYRQTLGQGPEFLTYFQNEAQLEKSRLLSDRFSAERPKGSFSTLEIQRTEQGDSAMYLCASSSPGTGHSPLHFGNGTRLTVT.

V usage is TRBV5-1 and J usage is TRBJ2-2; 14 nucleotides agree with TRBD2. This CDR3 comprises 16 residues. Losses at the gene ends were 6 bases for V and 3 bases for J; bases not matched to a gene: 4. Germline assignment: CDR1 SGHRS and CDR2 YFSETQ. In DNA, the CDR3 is TGCGCCAGCATGGGACTAGCGGGGGATTACACCGGGGAGCTGTTTTTT. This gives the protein CASMGLAGDYTGELFF.

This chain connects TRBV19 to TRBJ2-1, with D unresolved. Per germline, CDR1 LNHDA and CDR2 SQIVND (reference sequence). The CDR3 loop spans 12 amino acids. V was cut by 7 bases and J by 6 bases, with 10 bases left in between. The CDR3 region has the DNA TGTGCCAGTAACGCAGGCGGCAATGAGCAGTTCTTC. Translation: CASNAGGNEQFF.

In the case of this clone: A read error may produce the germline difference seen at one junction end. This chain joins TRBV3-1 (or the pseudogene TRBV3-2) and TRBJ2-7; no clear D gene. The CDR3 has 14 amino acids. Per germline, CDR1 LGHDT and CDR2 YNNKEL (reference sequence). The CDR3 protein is CASSQDRPSDEQYF. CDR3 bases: TGTGCCAGCAGCCAAGACAGACCCTCCGACGAGCAGTACTTC.

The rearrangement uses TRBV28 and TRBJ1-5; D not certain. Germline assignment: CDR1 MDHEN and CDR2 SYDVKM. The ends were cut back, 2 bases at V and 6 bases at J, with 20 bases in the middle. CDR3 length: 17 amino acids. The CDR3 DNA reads TGTGCCAGCAGTTTAGGTGGAAATTCGTATTTAACTCAGCCCCAGCATTTT. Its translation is CASSLGGNSYLTQPQHF.

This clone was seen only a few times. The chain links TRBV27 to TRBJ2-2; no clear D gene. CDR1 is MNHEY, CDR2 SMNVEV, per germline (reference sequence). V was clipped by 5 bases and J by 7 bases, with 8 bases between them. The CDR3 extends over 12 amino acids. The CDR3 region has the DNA TGTGCCAGCAGTCTGTTTGGCGGGGAGCTGTTTTTT. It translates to CASSLFGGELFF.

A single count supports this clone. CDR3 bases: TGTGCCAGCAGCTTAATGGGGGGCGCAGAGACCCAGTACTTC. This gives the protein CASSLMGGAETQYF. This rearrangement joins TRBV7-3 to TRBJ2-5, with D perhaps matching TRBD1 or TRBD2 (6 bases each). Germline assignment: CDR1 SGHTA and CDR2 FQGTGA. The CDR3 spans 14 residues. Trimming pared 1 base from V and 4 bases from J, leaving 10 bases between.

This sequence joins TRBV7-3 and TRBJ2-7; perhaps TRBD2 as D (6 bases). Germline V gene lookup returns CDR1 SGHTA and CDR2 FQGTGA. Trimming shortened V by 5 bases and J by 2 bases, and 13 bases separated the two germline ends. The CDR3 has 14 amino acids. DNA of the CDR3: TGTGCCAGCAGCCTGGGACTCGGAACCTACGAGCAGTACTTC. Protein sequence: CASSLGLGTYEQYF.

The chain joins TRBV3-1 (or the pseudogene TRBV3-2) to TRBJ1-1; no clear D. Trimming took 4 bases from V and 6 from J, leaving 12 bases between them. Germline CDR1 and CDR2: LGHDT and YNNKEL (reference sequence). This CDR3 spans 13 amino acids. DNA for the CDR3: TGTGCCAGCAGCCTACTGGGGAAGGCTGAAGCTTTCTTT. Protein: CASSLLGKAEAFF.

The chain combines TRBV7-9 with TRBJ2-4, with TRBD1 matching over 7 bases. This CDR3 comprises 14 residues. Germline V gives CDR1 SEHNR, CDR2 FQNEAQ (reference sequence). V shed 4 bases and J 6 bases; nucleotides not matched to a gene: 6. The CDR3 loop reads CASSSGQAANIQYF. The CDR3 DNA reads TGTGCCAGCAGCTCTGGACAGGCCGCAAACATTCAGTACTTC.